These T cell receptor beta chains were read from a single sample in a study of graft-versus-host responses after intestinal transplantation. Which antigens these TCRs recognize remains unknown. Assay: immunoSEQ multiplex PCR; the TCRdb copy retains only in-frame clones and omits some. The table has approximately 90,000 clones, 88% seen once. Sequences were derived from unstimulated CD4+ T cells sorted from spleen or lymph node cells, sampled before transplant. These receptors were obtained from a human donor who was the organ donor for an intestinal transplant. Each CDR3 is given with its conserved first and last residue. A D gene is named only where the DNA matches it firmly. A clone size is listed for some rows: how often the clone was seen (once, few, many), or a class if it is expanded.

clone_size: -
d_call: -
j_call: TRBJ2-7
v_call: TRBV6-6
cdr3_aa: CASSPNQGGYEQYF
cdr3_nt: TGTGCCAGCAGCCCGAACCAGGGGGGCTACGAGCAGTACTTC

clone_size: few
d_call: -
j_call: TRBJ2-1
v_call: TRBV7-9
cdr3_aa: CASSLLVNYNEQFF
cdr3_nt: TGTGCCAGCAGCTTACTTGTTAACTACAATGAGCAGTTCTTC

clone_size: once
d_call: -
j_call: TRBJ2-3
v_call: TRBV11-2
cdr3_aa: CASSHYTTLNF
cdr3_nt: TGTGCCAGCAGCCACTACACGACCCTGAATTTT

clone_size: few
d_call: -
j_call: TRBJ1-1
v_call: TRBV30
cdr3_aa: CAWSAYTEAFF
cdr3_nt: TGTGCCTGGAGTGCCTACACTGAAGCTTTCTTT

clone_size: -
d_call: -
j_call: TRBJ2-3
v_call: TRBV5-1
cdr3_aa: CASSLRGSTDTQYF
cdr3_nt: TGCGCCAGCAGCTTGAGAGGGAGCACAGATACGCAGTATTTT

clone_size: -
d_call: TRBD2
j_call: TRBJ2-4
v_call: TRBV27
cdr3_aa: CASSSASGEKRNIQYF
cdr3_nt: TGTGCCAGCAGTTCGGCTAGCGGGGAAAAACGAAACATTCAGTACTTC

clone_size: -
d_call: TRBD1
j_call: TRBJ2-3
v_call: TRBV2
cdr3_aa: CASRWTGGDTQYF
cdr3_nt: TGTGCCAGCAGGTGGACAGGGGGTGATACGCAGTATTTT

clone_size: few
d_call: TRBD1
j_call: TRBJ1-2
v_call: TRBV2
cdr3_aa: CASSKTGGNYGYTF
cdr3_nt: TGTGCCAGCAGTAAAACAGGGGGGAACTATGGCTACACCTTC

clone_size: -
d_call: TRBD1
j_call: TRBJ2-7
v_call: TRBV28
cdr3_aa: CASSSHYRGASYEQYF
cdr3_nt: TGTGCCAGCAGTTCCCACTACAGGGGGGCCTCCTACGAGCAGTACTTC

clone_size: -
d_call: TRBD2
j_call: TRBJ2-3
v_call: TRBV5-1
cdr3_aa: CASQGRGDSTDTQYF
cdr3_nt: TGCGCCAGCCAAGGCCGGGGGGACTCCACAGATACGCAGTATTTT

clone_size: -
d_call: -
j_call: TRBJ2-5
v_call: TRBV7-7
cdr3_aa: CASSLGTSTGTQYF
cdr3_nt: TGTGCTAGCAGCTTAGGCACGTCAACAGGGACCCAGTACTTC

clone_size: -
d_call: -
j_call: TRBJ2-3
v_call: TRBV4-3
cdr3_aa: CASSQDAGSTDTQYF
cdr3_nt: TGCGCCAGCAGCCAAGACGCGGGCAGCACAGATACGCAGTATTTT

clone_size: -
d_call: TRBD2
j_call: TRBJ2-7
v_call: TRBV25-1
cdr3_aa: CASSESASGGVSYEQYF
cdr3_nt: TGTGCCAGCAGTGAGTCAGCTAGCGGGGGGGTCTCCTACGAGCAGTACTTC

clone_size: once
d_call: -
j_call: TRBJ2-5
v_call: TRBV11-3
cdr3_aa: CASSGRRDSETQYF
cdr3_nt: TGTGCCAGCAGCGGACGAAGGGACTCGGAGACCCAGTACTTC

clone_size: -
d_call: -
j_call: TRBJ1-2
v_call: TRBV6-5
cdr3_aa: CASSYGQTNYGYTF
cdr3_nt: TGTGCCAGCAGTTACGGACAGACTAACTATGGCTACACCTTC

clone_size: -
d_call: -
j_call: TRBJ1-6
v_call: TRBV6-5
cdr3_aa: CASSEAYSPLHF
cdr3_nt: TGTGCCAGCAGTGAAGCGTACTCACCCCTCCACTTT

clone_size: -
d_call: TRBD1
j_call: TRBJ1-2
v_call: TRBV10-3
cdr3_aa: CAISTGVIGYTF
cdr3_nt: TGTGCCATCAGTACAGGGGTTATCGGCTACACCTTC

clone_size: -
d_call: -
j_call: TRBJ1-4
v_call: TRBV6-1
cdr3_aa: CASSEMGGSGEKLFF
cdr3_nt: TGTGCCAGCAGCGAAATGGGAGGGTCGGGTGAAAAACTGTTTTTT

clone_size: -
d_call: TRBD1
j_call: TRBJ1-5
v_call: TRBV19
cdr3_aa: CASSLTGNQPQHF
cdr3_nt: TGTGCCAGTAGCCTGACAGGGAATCAGCCCCAGCATTTT

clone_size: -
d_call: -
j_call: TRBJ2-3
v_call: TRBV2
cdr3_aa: CASSEGRVGTDTQYF
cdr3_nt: TGTGCCAGCAGCGAGGGTAGGGTCGGCACAGATACGCAGTATTTT

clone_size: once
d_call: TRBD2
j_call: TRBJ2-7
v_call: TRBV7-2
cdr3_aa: CASSLLAGGIEQYF
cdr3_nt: TGTGCCAGCAGCCTCCTAGCGGGAGGTATAGAGCAGTACTTC

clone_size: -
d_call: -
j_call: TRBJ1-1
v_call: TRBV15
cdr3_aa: CATRRVRGADTEAFF
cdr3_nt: TGTGCCACCAGAAGAGTGCGGGGGGCGGACACTGAAGCTTTCTTT

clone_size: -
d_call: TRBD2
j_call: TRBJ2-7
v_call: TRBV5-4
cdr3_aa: CASSPVVASGRKEQYF
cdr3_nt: TGTGCCAGCAGCCCCGTGGTGGCTAGCGGGAGAAAAGAGCAGTACTTC

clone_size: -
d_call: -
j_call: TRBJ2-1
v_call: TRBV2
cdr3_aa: CASRRPYQRADYNEQFF
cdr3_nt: TGTGCCAGCAGGCGGCCTTACCAGCGGGCGGATTACAATGAGCAGTTCTTC

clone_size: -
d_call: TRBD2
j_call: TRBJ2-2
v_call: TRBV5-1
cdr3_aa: CASSLSGGVNTGELFF
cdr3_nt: TGCGCCAGCAGCCTTTCCGGGGGGGTGAACACCGGGGAGCTGTTTTTT